These 19 T cell receptor beta chains share one sample of origin, sequenced in a study of OX40 agonist ivuxolimab in advanced cancers. Some clones are missing from TCRdb's copy, which holds only in-frame ones; the method was immunoSEQ multiplex PCR. This table has 70,000 or so clones, almost 90% appearing once. The material sequenced was CD4+ or CD8+ T cells sorted from blood, taken in a trial of the OX40 agonist ivuxolimab. These receptors were collected from an adult with an advanced solid tumor such as melanoma, head and neck, liver or kidney cancer.

V usage is TRBV25-1 and J usage is TRBJ1-1; 7 bases line up with TRBD1. J was trimmed by 1 base and V by 7 bases; bases with no gene match: 3. This CDR3 spans 13 amino acids. CDR1 and CDR2 from the germline V gene are MGHDK and SYGVNS. The CDR3: CASTQGGNTEAFF. CDR3 bases: TGTGCCAGCACTCAGGGGGGGAACACTGAAGCTTTCTTT.

The chain couples TRBV21-1 to TRBJ2-1; the DNA was not compared with TRBD2, the D call given in the table. TRBV21-1 constitutes a pseudogene. The CDR3 totals 14 residues. The CDR3 sequence: CASSKVEARDEQFF. CDR3 nucleotide sequence: TGTGCCAGCAGCAAAGTGGAGGCACGCGATGAGCAGTTCTTC.

The genes are TRBV27 and TRBJ2-7, with a tentative D call TRBD2 (5 bases). This CDR3 has 16 amino acids. Germline V lookup: CDR1 MNHEY, CDR2 SMNVEV (reference sequence). Trimming pared 5 bases from V and 4 bases from J, leaving 21 bases between. CDR3 residues: CASSRLSQEVPYEQYF. In DNA, the CDR3 is TGTGCCAGCAGTCGTCTGAGTCAGGAGGTGCCATACGAGCAGTACTTC.

The chain links TRBV6-1 to TRBJ2-1, with 12 bases identical to TRBD2. The CDR3 has 15 residues. Germline V gives CDR1 MNHNS, CDR2 SASEGT. The trim removed 5 bases at V and 7 bases at J, leaving 6 bases unmatched. CDR3 amino acids: CASSTTSGGINEQFF. DNA of the CDR3: TGTGCCAGCAGTACGACTAGCGGGGGTATTAATGAGCAGTTCTTC.

The chain recombines TRBV9 with TRBJ1-1; 7 nucleotides match TRBD1. The CDR3 runs to 14 residues. Germline CDR1 is SGDLS and CDR2 is YYNGEE. V trimming: 4 bases; J trimming: 5 bases; junction bases outside the gene matches: 8. The CDR3 DNA is TGTGCCAGCAGCCCTCTCCCAGGGGGGACTGAAGCTTTCTTT. It codes for CASSPLPGGTEAFF.

The chain joins TRBV19 to TRBJ1-2; 8 nucleotides line up with TRBD1. Germline trimming cut 5 bases from V and 13 bases from J; bases unmatched to any gene: 12. CDR3 size: 13 residues. Germline-derived CDR1 and CDR2 are LNHDA and SQIVND (reference sequence). The CDR3 is CASSAERTGSVTF. CDR3 sequence (DNA): TGTGCCAGTAGTGCCGAGCGGACAGGGTCTGTCACCTTC.

The rearrangement joins TRBV7-2 to TRBJ2-2; D tentatively fits TRBD1 or TRBD2 (5 bases each). This CDR3 is built from 13 residues. CDR1 and CDR2 (germline): SGHTA, FQGNSA. Trimming stripped 5 bases from V and 8 bases from J, with 12 bases between. The CDR3 sequence: CASSMYRTGELFF. The CDR3 DNA sequence: TGTGCCAGCAGCATGTACAGGACTGGGGAGCTGTTTTTT.

This chain links TRBV5-4 with TRBJ2-7, with a weak D call TRBD2 (7 bases). Per germline, CDR1 SGHNT and CDR2 YYREEE (reference sequence). The CDR3 is made up of 16 amino acids. V lost 0 bases and J 2 bases, leaving 15 bases between the germline ends. The CDR3 protein is CASSLGTAGPTYEQYF. The CDR3 coding sequence is TGTGCCAGCAGCTTGGGGACAGCGGGGCCTACCTACGAGCAGTACTTC. Full variable domain (rest looked up from reference TRBV5-4 and TRBJ2-7): ETGVTQSPTHLIKTRGQQVTLRCSSQSGHNTVSWYQQALGQGPQFIFQYYREEENGRGNFPPRFSGLQFPNYSSELNVNALELDDSALYLCASSLGTAGPTYEQYFGPGTRLTVT.

This clone was seen a single time. The DNA of the CDR3 is TGCGCCAGCAGCCAAACCGGGACAGGGGCCACAACTAATGAAAAACTGTTTTTT. It codes for CASSQTGTGATTNEKLFF. The chain employs TRBV4-1 and TRBJ1-4; 10 bases agree with TRBD1. The CDR3 covers 18 residues. The germline V gene has CDR1 MGHRA and CDR2 YSYEKL. J gave up 0 bases and V 2 bases, and 6 bases lay outside the gene matches.

V usage is TRBV15 and J usage is TRBJ2-7; D unresolved. Between the trimmed V and J ends, which lost 0 bases and 4 bases, there was a span of 7 bases. Germline loops: CDR1 LNHNV, CDR2 YYDKDF (reference sequence). This CDR3 spans 13 amino acids. Here the CDR3 DNA reads TGTGCCACCAGCAGAGAGTCAGGATACGAGCAGTACTTC. Amino acid sequence: CATSRESGYEQYF.

In this sample, this clone turned up once. The chain employs TRBV5-6 and TRBJ2-7; D possibly corresponds to TRBD1 (6 bases). The germline CDR1 and CDR2 sequences are SGHDT and YYEEEE. The V end lost 2 bases, the J end lost 3 bases, and 15 bases lay between the germline ends. The CDR3 covers 15 residues. CDR3 nucleotide sequence: TGTGCCAGCAGCTTAGTTGGGGACACGAACTACGAGCAGTACTTC. Its protein product is CASSLVGDTNYEQYF.

The chain joins TRBV5-1 to TRBJ2-7; perhaps TRBD2 as D (6 bases). This CDR3 is built from 14 residues. V dropped 0 bases and J dropped 3 bases, with 10 bases sitting between them. Germline V CDR1 and CDR2: SGHRS, YFSETQ. CDR3 amino acids: CASSLGRGYYEQYF. Here the CDR3 DNA reads TGCGCCAGCAGCTTGGGACGGGGGTACTACGAGCAGTACTTC.

V is TRBV18 and J is TRBJ1-4; 9 bases agree with TRBD1. The CDR3 sequence is 15 residues long. Germline values: CDR1 KGHSH, CDR2 LQKENI. V shed 5 bases and J 5 bases; nucleotides not matched to a gene: 6. CDR3 coding DNA: TGTGCCAGCTCATACACAGGGGGCAGGAATGAAAAACTGTTTTTT. This translates into CASSYTGGRNEKLFF.

The CDR3 nucleotides read TGTGCCAGCGCCCCGGGACAGAGTAGCACAGATACGCAGTATTTT. Its translation is CASAPGQSSTDTQYF. The genes are TRBV11-3 and TRBJ2-3; 7 bases fit TRBD1. The CDR3 covers 15 residues. Germline V gene sequence: CDR1 SGHNT, CDR2 YENEEA. Trimming at V came to 8 bases and at J to 0 bases, leaving 8 bases not matched to a gene. The full variable domain, with the rest looked up from reference TRBV11-3 and TRBJ2-3, is EAGVVQSPRYKIIEKKQPVAFWCNPISGHNTLYWYLQNLGQGPELLIRYENEEAVDDSQLPKDRFSAERLKGVDSTLKIQPAELGDSAVYLCASAPGQSSTDTQYFGPGTRLTVL.

The chain uses TRBV7-9 and TRBJ2-7, with TRBD1 matching over 10 bases. The V gene's germline CDR1 is SEHNR and CDR2 FQNEAQ (reference sequence). V lost 5 bases and J lost 10; bases outside the gene matches: 8. This CDR3 contains 13 residues. The chain's CDR3 is CASSPEGQGSQYF. In DNA form, the CDR3 reads TGTGCCAGCAGCCCCGAGGGACAGGGGTCTCAGTACTTC.

The chain combines TRBV25-1 with TRBJ2-4; no firm D call. The CDR3 has 13 amino acids. Germline V lookup: CDR1 MGHDK, CDR2 SYGVNS. V lost 3 bases to trimming and J lost 2 bases, with 5 bases between them. The CDR3 region has the DNA TGTGCCAGCAGTGACAGTCCCAAAAACATTCAGTACTTC. Translating it yields CASSDSPKNIQYF.

The V and J genes are TRBV28 and TRBJ1-2, with a weak D call TRBD1 (5 bases). In germline, CDR1 is MDHEN, CDR2 SYDVKM. CDR3 length equals 12 residues. Trimming removed 8 bases from V and 9 bases from J, with 16 bases in between. The CDR3 DNA reads TGTGCCAGCTCGGGGACTGGGAAAAGCTACACCTTC. Its protein is CASSGTGKSYTF.

This chain joins TRBV9 and TRBJ2-2; maybe TRBD1 (5 bases). This CDR3 contains 15 residues. The germline V gene encodes CDR1 SGDLS and CDR2 YYNGEE. V was clipped by 2 bases and J by 7 bases, with 15 bases between them. This CDR3 reads CASSVGDRVLGELFF. Written as DNA, the CDR3 is TGTGCCAGCAGCGTGGGTGACAGAGTCCTCGGGGAGCTGTTTTTT.

The V call is TRBV21-1, the J call TRBJ1-5; the D call TRBD1 from the table was never checked on the DNA. TRBV21-1 is a pseudogene. The CDR3 covers 15 residues. Here the CDR3 reads CASKAPGDISQPQHF. CDR3 nucleotides: TGTGCCAGCAAAGCCCCAGGGGATATAAGTCAGCCCCAGCATTTT.